This is a list of T cell receptor beta chains from one sample in a study of shared clonotypes between healthy human individuals. Sequencing used immunoSEQ multiplex PCR; TCRdb keeps in-frame clones, though not all of them. The sample contains millions of clones, approximately 94% of which appear only once. The sequencing input was naive CD8+ T cells from PBMCs. The receptor set was obtained from a man in his late teens or twenties in good health. Some clones in this sample may be carry-over from other donors' samples. Each CDR3 is given with its conserved first and last residue. D genes are given only for firm matches. For some rows the clone size is stated as once, few or many, or as a class when expanded; others skip it.

clone_size: few; d_call: .; j_call: TRBJ1-5; v_call: TRBV6-5; cdr3_aa: CASSYRGDQPQHF; cdr3_nt: TGTGCCAGCAGTTACCGAGGGGATCAGCCCCAGCATTTT
clone_size: .; d_call: .; j_call: TRBJ2-2; v_call: TRBV7-9; cdr3_aa: CASSLVRGNTGELFF; cdr3_nt: TGTGCCAGCAGCTTAGTCAGGGGGAACACCGGGGAGCTGTTTTTT
clone_size: .; d_call: TRBD2; j_call: TRBJ2-7; v_call: TRBV5-1; cdr3_aa: CASSLVASGSPYEQYF; cdr3_nt: TGCGCCAGCAGCTTGGTGGCTAGCGGGAGTCCCTACGAGCAGTACTTC
clone_size: .; d_call: .; j_call: TRBJ1-5; v_call: TRBV7-8; cdr3_aa: CASSLRGMGNQPQHF; cdr3_nt: TGTGCCAGCAGCTTAAGAGGGATGGGCAATCAGCCCCAGCATTTT
clone_size: .; d_call: TRBD1; j_call: TRBJ2-7; v_call: TRBV2; cdr3_aa: CASSTLGQGAYEQYF; cdr3_nt: TGTGCCAGCAGTACCTTGGGACAGGGGGCCTACGAGCAGTACTTC
clone_size: .; d_call: .; j_call: TRBJ1-4; v_call: TRBV28; cdr3_aa: CASRDISEKLFF; cdr3_nt: TGTGCCAGCAGGGACATTAGTGAAAAACTGTTTTTT
clone_size: .; d_call: .; j_call: TRBJ1-2; v_call: TRBV7-9; cdr3_aa: CASSFSGSRESGYTF; cdr3_nt: TGTGCCAGCAGCTTTTCGGGCAGCCGGGAGAGTGGCTACACCTTC
clone_size: .; d_call: TRBD1; j_call: TRBJ2-5; v_call: TRBV9; cdr3_aa: CASSTTGKYQETQYF; cdr3_nt: TGTGCCAGCAGTACGACAGGGAAGTACCAAGAGACCCAGTACTTC
clone_size: .; d_call: .; j_call: TRBJ1-5; v_call: TRBV27; cdr3_aa: CASSLNQGIQPQHF; cdr3_nt: TGTGCCAGCAGTTTGAACCAGGGGATTCAGCCCCAGCATTTT
clone_size: .; d_call: .; j_call: TRBJ2-7; v_call: TRBV27; cdr3_aa: CASSSGASGASKGQYF; cdr3_nt: TGTGCCAGCTCATCGGGGGCTAGCGGTGCAAGTAAGGGGCAGTACTTC
clone_size: .; d_call: TRBD2; j_call: TRBJ2-5; v_call: TRBV27; cdr3_aa: CASSGLAGETQYF; cdr3_nt: TGTGCCAGCAGTGGACTAGCGGGAGAGACCCAGTACTTC
clone_size: .; d_call: .; j_call: TRBJ2-6; v_call: TRBV9; cdr3_aa: CASSSYPGTQISGANVLTF; cdr3_nt: TGTGCCAGCAGCTCCTACCCCGGGACACAAATCTCTGGGGCCAACGTCCTGACTTTC
clone_size: .; d_call: .; j_call: TRBJ1-3; v_call: TRBV7-6; cdr3_aa: CASSLARDSSSGNTIYF; cdr3_nt: TGTGCCAGCAGCTTAGCCCGGGACTCCTCCTCTGGAAACACCATATATTTT
clone_size: .; d_call: TRBD1; j_call: TRBJ1-5; v_call: TRBV7-2; cdr3_aa: CASSETGGGNQPQHF; cdr3_nt: TGTGCCAGCAGCGAGACAGGGGGCGGCAATCAGCCCCAGCATTTT
clone_size: .; d_call: TRBD2; j_call: TRBJ2-1; v_call: TRBV9; cdr3_aa: CASSVVEGGLSYNEQFF; cdr3_nt: TGTGCCAGCAGCGTAGTCGAGGGAGGGCTCTCCTACAATGAGCAGTTCTTC
clone_size: .; d_call: .; j_call: TRBJ2-7; v_call: TRBV27; cdr3_aa: CASSPRLGSYEQYF; cdr3_nt: TGTGCCAGCAGTCCCCGTTTGGGCTCCTACGAGCAGTACTTC
clone_size: .; d_call: .; j_call: TRBJ1-5; v_call: TRBV6-1; cdr3_aa: CASSEQGFSNQPQHF; cdr3_nt: TGTGCCAGCAGTGAACAGGGGTTCAGCAATCAGCCCCAGCATTTT
clone_size: .; d_call: .; j_call: TRBJ1-4; v_call: TRBV5-1; cdr3_aa: CASSLGQAPNEKLFF; cdr3_nt: TGCGCCAGCAGCTTGGGACAGGCTCCTAATGAAAAACTGTTTTTT
clone_size: .; d_call: TRBD2; j_call: TRBJ2-7; v_call: TRBV30; cdr3_aa: CALQERGVSYEQYF; cdr3_nt: TGTGCCTTGCAGGAGCGGGGGGTCTCCTACGAGCAGTACTTC
clone_size: .; d_call: .; j_call: TRBJ2-4; v_call: TRBV9; cdr3_aa: CASSVGGALAKNIQYF; cdr3_nt: TGTGCCAGCAGCGTCGGAGGGGCCTTAGCCAAAAACATTCAGTACTTC
clone_size: .; d_call: .; j_call: TRBJ2-3; v_call: TRBV9; cdr3_aa: CASSPGTSSTDTQYF; cdr3_nt: TGTGCCAGCAGCCCTGGTACATCTAGCACAGATACGCAGTATTTT
clone_size: .; d_call: .; j_call: TRBJ1-3; v_call: TRBV5-1; cdr3_aa: CASRPGQGSGNTIYF; cdr3_nt: TGCGCCAGCAGACCCGGCCAGGGTAGTGGAAACACCATATATTTT
clone_size: .; d_call: .; j_call: TRBJ2-3; v_call: TRBV19; cdr3_aa: CASSMGTGGTDTQYF; cdr3_nt: TGTGCCAGTAGTATGGGGACGGGGGGCACAGATACGCAGTATTTT
clone_size: .; d_call: .; j_call: TRBJ1-6; v_call: TRBV9; cdr3_aa: CASSVGAAPLHF; cdr3_nt: TGTGCCAGCAGCGTAGGAGCGGCACCCCTCCACTTT
clone_size: .; d_call: TRBD1; j_call: TRBJ2-1; v_call: TRBV5-4; cdr3_aa: CASSADRGRAYNEQFF; cdr3_nt: TGTGCCAGCAGCGCGGACAGGGGGCGCGCCTACAATGAGCAGTTCTTC
clone_size: once; d_call: .; j_call: TRBJ1-3; v_call: TRBV27; cdr3_aa: CASSSIPGSRNTIYF; cdr3_nt: TGTGCCAGCAGCTCTATCCCGGGCTCAAGAAACACCATATATTTT
clone_size: .; d_call: .; j_call: TRBJ1-2; v_call: TRBV27; cdr3_aa: CASRVGDFDGYTF; cdr3_nt: TGTGCCAGCAGGGTAGGGGATTTTGATGGCTACACCTTC
clone_size: .; d_call: .; j_call: TRBJ2-7; v_call: TRBV18; cdr3_aa: CASSPGSDSSYEQYF; cdr3_nt: TGTGCCAGCTCACCGGGGAGCGACAGCTCCTACGAGCAGTACTTC
clone_size: .; d_call: .; j_call: TRBJ1-5; v_call: TRBV19; cdr3_aa: CASGGTMGNQPQHF; cdr3_nt: TGTGCCAGTGGAGGGACAATGGGCAATCAGCCCCAGCATTTT
clone_size: .; d_call: .; j_call: TRBJ1-4; v_call: TRBV28; cdr3_aa: CASRTRQTYNEKLFF; cdr3_nt: TGTGCCAGCAGAACACGACAGACCTACAATGAAAAACTGTTTTTT
clone_size: .; d_call: TRBD1; j_call: TRBJ2-7; v_call: TRBV28; cdr3_aa: CASSGQGPYEQYF; cdr3_nt: TGTGCCAGCAGTGGACAGGGCCCCTACGAGCAGTACTTC
clone_size: .; d_call: .; j_call: TRBJ2-7; v_call: TRBV29-1; cdr3_aa: CSVEADNQGWQYF; cdr3_nt: TGCAGCGTTGAAGCGGACAATCAAGGATGGCAGTACTTC
clone_size: .; d_call: TRBD2; j_call: TRBJ2-1; v_call: TRBV5-1; cdr3_aa: CASSQTSGARKNNEQFF; cdr3_nt: TGCGCCAGCAGCCAGACTAGCGGGGCGAGAAAAAACAATGAGCAGTTCTTC
clone_size: .; d_call: .; j_call: TRBJ2-7; v_call: TRBV10-3; cdr3_aa: CAISRPNYEQYF; cdr3_nt: TGTGCCATCAGCAGACCGAACTACGAGCAGTACTTC
clone_size: .; d_call: TRBD2; j_call: TRBJ2-7; v_call: TRBV5-6; cdr3_aa: CASSFSGRPHEQYF; cdr3_nt: TGTGCCAGCAGCTTTAGCGGGAGACCCCACGAGCAGTACTTC
clone_size: .; d_call: .; j_call: TRBJ2-5; v_call: TRBV6-1; cdr3_aa: CASSGGKQETQYF; cdr3_nt: TGTGCCAGCAGCGGGGGCAAGCAAGAGACCCAGTACTTC
clone_size: once; d_call: .; j_call: TRBJ2-3; v_call: TRBV27; cdr3_aa: CASSGDSTDTQYF; cdr3_nt: TGTGCCAGCAGTGGGGATTCCACAGATACGCAGTATTTT
clone_size: once; d_call: .; j_call: TRBJ2-3; v_call: TRBV28; cdr3_aa: CASSFTGARTDTQYF; cdr3_nt: TGTGCCAGCAGTTTTACGGGAGCGCGCACAGATACGCAGTATTTT
clone_size: .; d_call: .; j_call: TRBJ1-6; v_call: TRBV30; cdr3_aa: CAWTGEYNSPLHF; cdr3_nt: TGTGCCTGGACAGGGGAGTATAATTCACCCCTCCACTTT
clone_size: once; d_call: .; j_call: TRBJ2-5; v_call: TRBV7-9; cdr3_aa: CASSSTGLLPLETQYF; cdr3_nt: TGTGCCAGCAGCTCGACTGGACTGCTACCCTTGGAGACCCAGTACTTC
clone_size: .; d_call: .; j_call: TRBJ1-1; v_call: TRBV4-1; cdr3_aa: CASSQIVSSSEAFF; cdr3_nt: TGCGCCAGCAGCCAAATAGTGTCGTCTAGTGAAGCTTTCTTT
clone_size: .; d_call: .; j_call: TRBJ2-7; v_call: TRBV7-9; cdr3_aa: CASSLSGPEPNF; cdr3_nt: TGTGCCAGCAGCTTATCGGGCCCGGAACCCAACTTC